This T cell receptor beta chain was identified during a study of cytomegalovirus exposure and HLA in healthy donors. In the PCR, 60 Vbeta and 13 Jbeta primers were used. Repertoires were generated with immunoSEQ multiplex PCR, while TCRdb's copy carries only in-frame clones and drops some. Of 220,000 or so clones listed, around 73% were seen once; the top ten hold 3.5% to 4%. CDR1 and CDR2 from the germline V gene are LNHNV and YYDKDF (reference sequence). The CDR3 is made up of 13 amino acids. The V end lost 2 bases, the J end lost 7 bases, and 11 bases lay between the germline ends. The J gene is TRBJ1-1, the V gene TRBV15, with D hard to call. This clonotype was obtained from a male donor in good health and CMV-seronegative. The material sequenced was PBMCs. The CDR3 DNA sequence: TGTGCCACCAGCAGACCGGACGGAGGTGAAGCTTTCTTT. It encodes CATSRPDGGEAFF.